The sequence of this TCR beta chain was determined in a study of siplizumab effects on memory and regulatory T cells. General study findings and limits: Proliferating CD4+ or CD8+ clones, roughly 80-95% of them, lacked an assignable naive or memory phenotype. The apparent diversity of naive T cells exceeded that of memory cells, and naive T cells seemed to make a major contribution to the alloresponse. Alloreactive CD4+ clones that could be mapped were on average 68.8% Treg-derived with siplizumab, against about 30% in controls.

V lost 4 bases, J lost 7 bases, and 14 bases lay in between. Germline assignment: CDR1 MRHNA and CDR2 SNTAGT. The CDR3 is 13 amino acids. Profiled with immunoSEQ multiplex PCR; TCRdb holds only in-frame clones, not every one. The data hold about 100,000 clones, with approximately 94% observed a single time. Points on this clone: The antigen remains undetermined.

The receptor was derived from a human donor in good health. V is TRBV6-4 and J is TRBJ2-7, with a possible D match to TRBD1 (6 bases). Source material: non-Treg CD4+ T cells sorted from blood. The CDR3 is CASSVTGTGEQYF. The CDR3 DNA follows: TGTGCCAGCAGTGTGACAGGTACCGGGGAGCAGTACTTC.